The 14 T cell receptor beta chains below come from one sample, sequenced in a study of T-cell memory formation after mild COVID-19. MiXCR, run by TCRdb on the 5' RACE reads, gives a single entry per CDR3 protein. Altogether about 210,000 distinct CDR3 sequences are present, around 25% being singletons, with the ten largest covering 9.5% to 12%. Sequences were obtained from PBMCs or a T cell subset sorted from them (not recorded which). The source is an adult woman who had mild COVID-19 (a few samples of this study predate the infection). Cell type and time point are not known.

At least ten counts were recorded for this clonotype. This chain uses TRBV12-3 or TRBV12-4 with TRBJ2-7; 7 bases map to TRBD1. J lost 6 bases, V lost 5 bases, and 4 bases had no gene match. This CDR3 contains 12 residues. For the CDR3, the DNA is TGTGCCAGCAGTGAAAACAGGGGCGAGCAGTACTTC. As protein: CASSENRGEQYF.

The CDR3, as DNA: TGCAGTGCTAGAGATGCCAGGACCAACTCTGGAAACACCATATATTTT. Its translation is CSARDARTNSGNTIYF. The V call is TRBV20-1, the J call TRBJ1-3; D ambiguous. CDR3 length equals 16 residues. Germline V gene sequence: CDR1 DFQATT, CDR2 SNEGSKA (reference sequence). V shed 0 bases and J shed 0 bases, with 12 bases lying between them.

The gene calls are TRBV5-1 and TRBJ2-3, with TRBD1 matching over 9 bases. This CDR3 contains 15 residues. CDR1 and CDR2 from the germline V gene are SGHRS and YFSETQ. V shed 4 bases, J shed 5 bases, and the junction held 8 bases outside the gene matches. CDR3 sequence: CASSPSDRGRDTQYF. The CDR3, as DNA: TGCGCCAGCAGCCCCTCAGACAGGGGGAGAGATACGCAGTATTTT.

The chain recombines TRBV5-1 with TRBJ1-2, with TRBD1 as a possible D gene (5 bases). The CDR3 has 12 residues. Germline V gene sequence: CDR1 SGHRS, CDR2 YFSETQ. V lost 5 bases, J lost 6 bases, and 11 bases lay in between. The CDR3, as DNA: TGCGCCAGCAGACAGGAAAAGGATGGCTACACCTTC. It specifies CASRQEKDGYTF.

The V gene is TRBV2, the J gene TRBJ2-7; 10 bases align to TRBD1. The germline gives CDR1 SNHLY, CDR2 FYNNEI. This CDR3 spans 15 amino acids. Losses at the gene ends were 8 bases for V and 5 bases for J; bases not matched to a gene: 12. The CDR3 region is CASARMTGGINEQYF. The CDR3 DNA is TGTGCCAGCGCTCGGATGACAGGGGGCATCAACGAGCAGTACTTC.

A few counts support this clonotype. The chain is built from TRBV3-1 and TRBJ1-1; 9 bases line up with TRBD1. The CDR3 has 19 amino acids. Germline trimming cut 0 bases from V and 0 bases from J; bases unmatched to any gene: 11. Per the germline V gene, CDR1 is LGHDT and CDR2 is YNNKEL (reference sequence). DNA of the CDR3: TGTGCCAGCAGCCAAGAATGGGGCCGGGACAGGGTCCTGAACACTGAAGCTTTCTTT. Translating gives CASSQEWGRDRVLNTEAFF.

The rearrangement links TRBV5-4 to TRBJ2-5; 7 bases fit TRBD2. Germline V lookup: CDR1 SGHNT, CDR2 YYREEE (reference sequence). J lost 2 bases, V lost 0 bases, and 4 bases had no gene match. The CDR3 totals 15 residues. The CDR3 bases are TGTGCCAGCAGCTTGGCCTGGGGGGGACAAGAGACCCAGTACTTC. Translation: CASSLAWGGQETQYF.

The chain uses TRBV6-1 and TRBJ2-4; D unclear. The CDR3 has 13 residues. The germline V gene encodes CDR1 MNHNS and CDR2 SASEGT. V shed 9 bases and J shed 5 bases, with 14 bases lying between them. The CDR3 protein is CASLPSRENIQYF. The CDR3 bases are TGTGCCAGTCTTCCGAGTAGAGAAAACATTCAGTACTTC.

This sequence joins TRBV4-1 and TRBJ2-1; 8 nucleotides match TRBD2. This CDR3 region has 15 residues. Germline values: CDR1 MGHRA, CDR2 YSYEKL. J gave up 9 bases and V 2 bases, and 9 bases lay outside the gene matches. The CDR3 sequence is CASSQPRDRGGEQFF. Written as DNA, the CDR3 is TGCGCCAGCAGCCAACCCCGGGACCGGGGGGGTGAGCAGTTCTTC.

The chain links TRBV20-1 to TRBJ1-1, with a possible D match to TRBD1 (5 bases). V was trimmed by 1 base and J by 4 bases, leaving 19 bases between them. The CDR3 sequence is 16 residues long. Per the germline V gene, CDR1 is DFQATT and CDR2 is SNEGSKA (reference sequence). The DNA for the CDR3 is TGCAGTGCTAGAGGTTCCCGGGAGGGGCCCTCCACTGAAGCTTTCTTT. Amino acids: CSARGSREGPSTEAFF.

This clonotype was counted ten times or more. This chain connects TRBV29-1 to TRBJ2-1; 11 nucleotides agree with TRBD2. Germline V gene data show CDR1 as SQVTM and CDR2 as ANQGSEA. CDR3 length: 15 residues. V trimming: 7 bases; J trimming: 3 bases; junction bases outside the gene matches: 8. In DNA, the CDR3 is TGCAGCGAGCGTCCCCTAGCGGGAGGCTACAATGAGCAGTTCTTC. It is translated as CSERPLAGGYNEQFF.

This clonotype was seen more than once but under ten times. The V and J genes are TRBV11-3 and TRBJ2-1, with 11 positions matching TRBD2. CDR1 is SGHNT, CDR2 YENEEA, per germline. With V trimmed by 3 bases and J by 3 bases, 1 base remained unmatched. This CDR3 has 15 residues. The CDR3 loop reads CASSFSGGGYNEQFF. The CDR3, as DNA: TGTGCCAGCAGCTTTAGCGGGGGGGGCTACAATGAGCAGTTCTTC.

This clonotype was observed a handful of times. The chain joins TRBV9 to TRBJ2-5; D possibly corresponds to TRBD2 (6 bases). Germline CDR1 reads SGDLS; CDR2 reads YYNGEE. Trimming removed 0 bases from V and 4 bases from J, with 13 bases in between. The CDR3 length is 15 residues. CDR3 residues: CASSVEEGRRETQYF. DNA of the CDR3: TGTGCCAGCAGCGTAGAGGAGGGCAGGAGAGAGACCCAGTACTTC.

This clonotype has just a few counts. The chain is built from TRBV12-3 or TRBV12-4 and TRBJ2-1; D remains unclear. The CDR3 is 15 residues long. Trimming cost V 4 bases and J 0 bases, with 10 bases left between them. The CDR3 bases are TGTGCCAGCAGTTCCGGCTCCGGCTCCTACAATGAGCAGTTCTTC. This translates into CASSSGSGSYNEQFF.